This passage covers 17 T cell receptor beta chains from one sample sequenced in a study of radiation and T cells in renal cell carcinoma. The time point was: baseline pretreatment blood. Indicated treatment: 15 Gy SBRT to primary tumor, nephrectomy 4 weeks later. The protocol was immunoSEQ multiplex PCR, while the TCRdb copy is restricted to in-frame clones and leaves out a portion. The data contain 130,000 to 150,000 clones, approximately 90% of them seen just once; the ten biggest clones take up about 12%. This sample comprised blood, obtained from a patient whose treatment included radiotherapy and nephrectomy. All receptors derive from a woman between 50 and 59 years old with renal cell carcinoma.

For this clone: The same CDR3 arises from other DNA sequences in this sample as well. The chain carries TRBV9 and TRBJ1-1; D not certain. Trimming cost V 0 bases and J 0 bases, with 3 bases left between them. Germline CDR1 and CDR2: SGDLS and YYNGEE. The CDR3 totals 13 residues. The CDR3 sequence is CASSVEMNTEAFF. The CDR3 nucleotides are TGTGCCAGCAGCGTAGAGATGAACACTGAAGCTTTCTTT.

This chain connects TRBV7-2 to TRBJ1-2; 11 bases line up with TRBD1. Germline V gene data show CDR1 as SGHTA and CDR2 as FQGNSA. The J segment lost 8 bases and the V segment lost 1 base, leaving 6 bases of the junction unmatched. The CDR3 extends over 15 amino acids. CDR3 in amino acids: CASSLDGTGGEGYTF. Written as DNA, the CDR3 is TGTGCCAGCAGCTTAGACGGGACAGGGGGTGAAGGCTACACCTTC.

The V gene is TRBV7-3, the J gene TRBJ2-2, with no clear D. This CDR3 has 15 amino acids. Trimming cost V 5 bases and J 1 base, with 11 bases left between them. Germline V CDR1 and CDR2: SGHTA, FQGTGA. The CDR3 DNA is TGTGCCAGCAGCCGGCAGACCGTGAACACCGGGGAGCTGTTTTTT. Translated, it gives CASSRQTVNTGELFF.

The genes are TRBV19 and TRBJ1-5; TRBD1 aligns across 8 bases. The V gene end was trimmed by 7 bases and the J gene end by 0 bases; junction bases not matched to a gene: 5. Germline values: CDR1 LNHDA, CDR2 SQIVND (reference sequence). The CDR3 is 15 residues long. CDR3 residues: CASKRTGYSNQPQHF. In DNA form, the CDR3 reads TGTGCCAGTAAACGGACAGGGTATAGCAATCAGCCCCAGCATTTT.

This clone appeared a few times. The genes are TRBV9 and TRBJ2-1; 10 bases agree with TRBD2. This CDR3 has 18 residues. CDR1 SGDLS and CDR2 YYNGEE come from the germline V gene. J was trimmed by 9 bases and V by 4 bases; bases with no gene match: 19. The CDR3 DNA reads TGTGCCAGCAGCCCTCGGGGAGGAGCGGGGGGGCAAGGCGGTGAGCAGTTCTTC. This codes for CASSPRGGAGGQGGEQFF.

Here the CDR3 DNA reads TGTGCCAGCAGGCGGACTAGCGGGGGGGCCGATGAGCAGTTCTTC. The encoded protein is CASRRTSGGADEQFF. The chain is built from TRBV7-8 and TRBJ2-1; 15 bases align to TRBD2. The CDR3 sequence is 15 residues long. Germline CDR1 reads SGHVS; CDR2 reads FQNEAQ. Losses at the gene ends were 6 bases for V and 8 bases for J; bases not matched to a gene: 5.

The CDR3: CASSARQGLNEKLFF. The CDR3 region has the DNA TGTGCCAGCAGCGCAAGACAGGGCCTTAATGAAAAACTGTTTTTT. The V gene is TRBV7-2, the J gene TRBJ1-4; the match to TRBD1 covers 7 bases. The germline CDR1 and CDR2 sequences are SGHTA and FQGNSA. The CDR3 is 15 residues long. V was clipped by 5 bases and J by 4 bases; unmatched bases: 7.

The genes are TRBV11-3 and TRBJ2-1; D is perhaps TRBD1 or TRBD2 (5 bases each). Trimming removed 2 bases from V and 5 bases from J, with 13 bases in between. The CDR3 extends over 15 amino acids. Germline-derived CDR1 and CDR2 are SGHNT and YENEEA. The CDR3: CASSLSFQGHNEQFF. In nucleotides, the CDR3 is TGTGCCAGCAGCTTATCCTTCCAGGGACACAATGAGCAGTTCTTC.

The J gene is TRBJ1-6, the V gene TRBV9, with D unclear. V was trimmed by 0 bases and J by 5 bases, leaving 9 bases between them. Germline loops: CDR1 SGDLS, CDR2 YYNGEE. The CDR3 is made up of 15 amino acids. The DNA of the CDR3 is TGTGCCAGCAGCGTAGCGAGCCACGATAATTCACCCCTCCACTTT. This translates into CASSVASHDNSPLHF. The whole variable domain, filled in from reference TRBV9 and TRBJ1-6, reads DSGVTQTPKHLITATGQRVTLRCSPRSGDLSVYWYQQSLDQGLQFLIQYYNGEERAKGNILERFSAQQFPDLHSELNLSSLELGDSALYFCASSVASHDNSPLHFGNGTRLTVT.

This sequence joins TRBV14 and TRBJ2-3; no definite D call. The V gene's germline CDR1 is SGHDN and CDR2 FVKESK. This CDR3 comprises 14 residues. Trimming shortened V by 1 base and J by 7 bases, and 12 bases separated the two germline ends. CDR3 sequence: CASSQVRVANTQYF. CDR3 bases: TGTGCCAGCAGCCAAGTTCGTGTGGCTAATACGCAGTATTTT. The full variable domain, rest sourced from reference TRBV14 and TRBJ2-3, is EAGVTQFPSHSVIEKGQTVTLRCDPISGHDNLYWYRRVMGKEIKFLLHFVKESKQDESGMPNNRFLAERTGGTYSTLKVQPAELEDSGVYFCASSQVRVANTQYFGPGTRLTVL.

The rearrangement uses TRBV6-1 and TRBJ1-1; D is perhaps TRBD1 (5 bases). Trimming removed 10 bases at V and 0 bases at J, with 15 bases between. The germline V gene encodes CDR1 MNHNS and CDR2 SASEGT. The CDR3 has 14 residues. The CDR3 loop is CATSWGVMNTEAFF. CDR3 in DNA: TGTGCCACCTCGTGGGGGGTAATGAACACTGAAGCTTTCTTT.

The rearrangement uses TRBV7-6 and TRBJ1-3, with 8 bases identical to TRBD1. Trimming took 2 bases from V and 2 from J; bases not matched to a gene: 11. CDR3 length equals 18 residues. Germline V gene sequence: CDR1 SGHVS, CDR2 FNYEAQ. The chain's CDR3 is CASSLFPGQGLTGNTIYF. The CDR3 region has the DNA TGTGCCAGCAGCTTATTCCCCGGACAGGGCCTTACTGGAAACACCATATATTTT.

This chain uses TRBV6-5 with TRBJ1-5; D not certain. The CDR3 consists of 13 residues. Germline lookup yields CDR1 MNHEY and CDR2 SVGAGI. Between the trimmed V and J ends, which lost 3 bases and 8 bases, there was a span of 11 bases. The CDR3 protein is CASSYGRWEPQHF. CDR3 nucleotide sequence: TGTGCCAGCAGTTATGGGAGGTGGGAGCCCCAGCATTTT.

Comments on this clone: At the DNA level, this CDR3 is encoded by other sequences in the same sample as well. The chain employs TRBV6-5 and TRBJ1-2, with no clear D. Between the trimmed V and J ends, which lost 3 bases and 5 bases, there was a span of 13 bases. The CDR3 is 14 amino acids. In germline, CDR1 is MNHEY, CDR2 SVGAGI. CDR3 sequence: CASSYREGGYGYTF. The CDR3, as DNA: TGTGCCAGCAGTTATCGTGAGGGAGGTTATGGCTACACCTTC.

The chain carries TRBV4-1 and TRBJ2-1, with TRBD2 identical over 10 bases. Germline values: CDR1 MGHRA, CDR2 YSYEKL. With 0 bases clipped from V and 3 bases from J, the junction kept 5 bases outside the gene matches. This CDR3 is built from 17 residues. In DNA form, the CDR3 reads TGCGCCAGCAGCCAAGATTTCAGCGGGGGGGACTACAATGAGCAGTTCTTC. It specifies CASSQDFSGGDYNEQFF.

The genes are TRBV19 and TRBJ2-7; D is possibly TRBD1 (6 bases). There are 15 residues in the CDR3. The germline V gene encodes CDR1 LNHDA and CDR2 SQIVND (reference sequence). Deletions cut 3 bases from V and 2 bases from J, with 14 bases between. The CDR3 sequence: CASSIRPGATYEQYF. DNA for the CDR3: TGTGCCAGTAGTATTCGGCCAGGGGCAACCTACGAGCAGTACTTC.

V usage is TRBV6-1 and J usage is TRBJ1-2; possibly TRBD1 for D (5 bases). Germline V gene sequence: CDR1 MNHNS, CDR2 SASEGT. The length of the CDR3 is 13 residues. Trimming took off 4 bases at V and 1 base at J, with 7 bases between the two ends. The DNA for the CDR3 is TGTGCCAGCAGTGTGCAGGGTAACTATGGCTACACCTTC. It encodes CASSVQGNYGYTF.